The T cell receptor (beta chain) under discussion was sequenced for a study of pediatric ulcerative colitis. For the study at large: Seven or eight patients showed pancolitis and two showed left-sided colitis.

General study results and limits: Some T cells in rectal biopsies may come from blood, especially with overt colitis. Acute severe colitis showed lower rectal diversity from clonal expansions.

Sequencing depth was up to 500,000 reads per sample. TCRdb's copy holds only in-frame clones and misses some; the assay was immunoSEQ multiplex PCR. Of 35,000 or so clones listed, about three quarters are singletons. This clone was seen only a few times. Its antigen is unidentified. Germline values: CDR1 SGHNT, CDR2 YYREEE (reference sequence). V lost 4 bases and J lost 8, with 21 bases in between. The CDR3 is 16 amino acids. One to two pinch biopsies were taken from the rectum during colonoscopy. The V and J genes are TRBV5-4 and TRBJ1-4; D possibly corresponds to TRBD1 (6 bases). Material for sequencing was gut tissue. This TCR was recovered from a boy aged 5 to 17 with moderate ulcerative colitis. The CDR3: CASSPTGRQGKEKLFF. The CDR3 DNA follows: TGTGCCAGCAGCCCAACGGGACGGCAGGGGAAAGAAAAACTGTTTTTT.